The 8 T cell receptor beta chains listed next were all sequenced from one sample in a study of blood T cell repertoires in COVID-19. The repertoire was sequenced with immunoSEQ multiplex PCR; TCRdb's copy has only in-frame clones and lacks some. Found here are roughly 150,000 clones, over 75% of them singletons; the top ten hold approximately 2.8%. Sequenced material: peripheral blood. The receptors originated from a man in his 70s with acute or convalescent COVID-19.

The chain joins TRBV9 to TRBJ1-5, with D unclear. Germline V lookup: CDR1 SGDLS, CDR2 YYNGEE. V was cut by 0 bases and J by 0 bases, with 4 bases left in between. This CDR3 is 14 amino acids long. CDR3: CASSVASSNQPQHF. The CDR3 coding sequence is TGTGCCAGCAGCGTAGCCAGTAGCAATCAGCCCCAGCATTTT.

In its sample, this clone was seen a few times. The CDR3 reads CASSGKTTGGTDTQYF. The DNA for the CDR3 is TGTGCCAGCAGCGGAAAGACGACAGGGGGCACAGATACGCAGTATTTT. The chain employs TRBV9 and TRBJ2-3, with TRBD1 identical over 8 bases. The germline V gene has CDR1 SGDLS and CDR2 YYNGEE. The V segment lost 3 bases and the J segment 1 base; nucleotides outside the gene matches: 7. The CDR3 has 16 amino acids.

J is TRBJ2-7 and V is TRBV27, with TRBD2 matching 8 bases. CDR1 and CDR2 (germline): MNHEY, SMNVEV (reference sequence). The ends lost 3 bases at V and 7 bases at J; junction bases unmatched: 11. This CDR3 is built from 15 residues. CDR3 protein: CASSFRAGGDREQYF. CDR3 nucleotides: TGTGCCAGCAGTTTCAGGGCGGGAGGCGATAGGGAGCAGTACTTC.

The chain recombines TRBV6-5 with TRBJ1-2; the D is unclear. Germline values: CDR1 MNHEY, CDR2 SVGAGI. V dropped 0 bases and J dropped 1 base, with 9 bases sitting between them. The CDR3 runs to 15 residues. CDR3 residues: CASSYSPYFNYGYTF. Here the CDR3 DNA reads TGTGCCAGCAGTTACTCCCCCTACTTTAACTATGGCTACACCTTC.

The CDR3 sequence is CASSQEGQGAYEQYF. In nucleotides, the CDR3 is TGCGCCAGCAGCCAAGAGGGACAGGGGGCCTACGAGCAGTACTTC. The chain is built from TRBV4-1 and TRBJ2-7; 11 nucleotides align to TRBD1. Unmatched junction bases numbered 0, after V lost 0 bases and J lost 2 bases. The CDR3 has 15 residues. Germline CDR1 reads MGHRA; CDR2 reads YSYEKL.

The rearrangement joins TRBV10-3 to TRBJ2-7, with no clear D. This CDR3 comprises 13 residues. V was pared by 6 bases and J by 7 bases, with 16 bases between. CDR1 is ENHRY and CDR2 is SYGVKD in the germline V gene. This CDR3 is CAISAGDSSEQYF. CDR3 DNA sequence: TGTGCCATCAGCGCCGGTGATAGCAGTGAGCAGTACTTC.

The CDR3 loop reads CASSQPAPGLAGGSYTDTQYF. The CDR3 DNA reads TGTGCCAGCAGCCAACCTGCACCGGGACTAGCGGGGGGAAGTTACACAGATACGCAGTATTTT. V gene TRBV4-2 combines with J gene TRBJ2-3, with 15 bases aligning to TRBD2. The V gene end was trimmed by 2 bases and the J gene end by 2 bases; junction bases not matched to a gene: 14. The CDR3 loop spans 21 amino acids. Germline values: CDR1 LGHNA, CDR2 YNFKEQ.

With regard to this clone: Within the sample, other DNA sequences also encode this same CDR3. The chain employs TRBV5-1 and TRBJ1-1, with 8 bases identical to TRBD1. The CDR3 loop spans 14 amino acids. Unmatched junction bases numbered 6, after V lost 4 bases and J lost 4 bases. Germline CDR1 SGHRS, CDR2 YFSETQ. CDR3 residues: CASSPQGAGTEAFF. The CDR3 DNA reads TGCGCCAGCAGCCCTCAGGGGGCCGGCACTGAAGCTTTCTTT.